This is a list of T cell receptor beta chains from one sample in a study of memory CD4+ T cells and cytomegalovirus serostatus. Generated by immunoSEQ multiplex PCR, the TCRdb table keeps only in-frame clones and is missing some. The sample yields fewer than 90,000 clones, roughly 78% seen once. Sequencing was done on a sample of memory CD4+ T cells from blood. These receptor sequences come from an adult in good health and CMV-seropositive. Each CDR3 is given with its conserved first and last residue. A D gene is named only where the DNA matches it firmly. Not every row has a clone size; where given, it reads once, few, many or a size class.

CASSLGGVQETQYF | TGCGCCAGCAGCTTGGGGGGGGTACAAGAGACCCAGTACTTC | TRBJ2-5 | . | TRBV5-1 | .
CASSSESMGEKLFF | TGTGCCAGCAGTTCAGAGTCGATGGGGGAAAAACTGTTTTTT | TRBJ1-4 | . | TRBV27 | .
CASSPGAGRYF | TGTGCCAGCAGCCCTGGGGCAGGGCGGTACTTC | TRBJ2-7 | . | TRBV7-2 | .
CASSPSGGRLTEAFF | TGTGCCAGCTCACCGAGTGGGGGGCGTTTGACTGAAGCTTTCTTT | TRBJ1-1 | . | TRBV18 | .
CASSFLAGANEQFF | TGTGCCAGCAGCTTTCTTGCGGGGGCGAATGAGCAGTTCTTC | TRBJ2-1 | . | TRBV5-8 | .
CASNEATSTDTQYF | TGTGCCAGCAACGAAGCGACTAGCACAGATACGCAGTATTTT | TRBJ2-3 | . | TRBV6-1 | .
CASSLARGGDTQYF | TGTGCCAGCAGCTTGGCGCGGGGGGGAGATACGCAGTATTTT | TRBJ2-3 | few | TRBV5-5 | TRBD2
CASFLGTVTMNTEAFF | TGTGCCAGCTTCCTCGGGACTGTAACGATGAACACTGAAGCTTTCTTT | TRBJ1-1 | . | TRBV21-1 | .
CASSQLGREGEAFF | TGTGCCAGCAGCCAATTAGGACGGGAGGGTGAAGCTTTCTTT | TRBJ1-1 | . | TRBV4-2 | .
CASSWGQGGGGAFF | TGTGCCAGCAGCTGGGGACAGGGTGGGGGTGGAGCTTTCTTT | TRBJ1-1 | . | TRBV7-9 | TRBD1
CASSLGQSNQPQHF | TGTGCCAGCAGTTTAGGGCAGAGCAATCAGCCCCAGCATTTT | TRBJ1-5 | few | TRBV28 | .
CAISGLAGQDEQFF | TGTGCCATCAGTGGGCTAGCGGGACAGGATGAGCAGTTCTTC | TRBJ2-1 | . | TRBV10-3 | .
CATVAAGNQPQHF | TGTGCTACCGTAGCCGCCGGCAATCAGCCCCAGCATTTT | TRBJ1-5 | . | TRBV28 | .
CASSGGHVSTDTQYF | TGTGCCAGCAGCGGGGGCCACGTTAGCACAGATACGCAGTATTTT | TRBJ2-3 | once | TRBV9 | .
CATSGTGMTGELFF | TGTGCCACATCCGGGACAGGGATGACCGGGGAGCTGTTTTTT | TRBJ2-2 | . | TRBV10-3 | TRBD1
CAISETTGGLINEQFF | TGTGCCATCAGTGAGACGACGGGGGGGCTCATCAATGAGCAGTTCTTC | TRBJ2-1 | . | TRBV10-3 | TRBD2
CSVVGTRDNQETQYF | TGCAGCGTTGTGGGAACCCGGGACAACCAAGAGACCCAGTACTTC | TRBJ2-5 | . | TRBV29-1 | .
CASSPSGTGANTEAFF | TGTGCCAGCAGCCCATCCGGGACAGGGGCGAACACTGAAGCTTTCTTT | TRBJ1-1 | . | TRBV5-4 | TRBD1
CASTSQGMSTEAFF | TGCGCCAGCACTTCACAGGGAATGAGCACTGAAGCTTTCTTT | TRBJ1-1 | . | TRBV23-1 | .
CASTKSAGADGGELFF | TGCGCCAGCACGAAATCGGCCGGGGCCGACGGCGGGGAGCTGTTTTTT | TRBJ2-2 | . | TRBV5-1 | .
CASSIAGGQGGFWLFF | TGTGCCAGTAGTATAGCTGGGGGCCAAGGGGGATTTTGGCTGTTTTTT | TRBJ1-4 | once | TRBV19 | .
CASRDRDRTNYGYTF | TGTGCCAGCAGGGACCGGGACAGAACTAACTATGGCTACACCTTC | TRBJ1-2 | . | TRBV6-6 | TRBD1
CASSYGLGQGGGYTF | TGTGCCAGCAGTTACGGGTTAGGACAGGGCGGTGGCTACACCTTC | TRBJ1-2 | . | TRBV6-5 | TRBD1
CASSLGAWSEAFF | TGTGCCAGCAGCTTGGGGGCGTGGAGTGAAGCTTTCTTT | TRBJ1-1 | . | TRBV7-9 | .
CASSEDRGEGNQPQHF | TGTGCCAGCAGTGAAGACAGGGGTGAGGGCAATCAGCCCCAGCATTTT | TRBJ1-5 | . | TRBV2 | TRBD1
CASSPGILDTQYF | TGTGCCAGCAGCCCCGGTATCCTAGATACGCAGTATTTT | TRBJ2-3 | once | TRBV7-2 | .
CASSLDRNSYEQYF | TGTGCCAGTAGTCTGGACAGGAACTCCTACGAGCAGTACTTC | TRBJ2-7 | . | TRBV19 | TRBD1
CASSSWHSFGTQYF | TGTGCCAGCAGCTCGTGGCACTCATTTGGGACCCAGTACTTC | TRBJ2-5 | . | TRBV5-6 | .
CASSSQGGEQFF | TGCGCCAGCAGCTCACAGGGAGGTGAGCAGTTCTTC | TRBJ2-1 | few | TRBV5-1 | .
CASSIGDRGNEQFF | TGTGCCAGCAGTATCGGGGACAGGGGAAATGAGCAGTTCTTC | TRBJ2-1 | . | TRBV28 | TRBD1
CASSQGGGFLDSPLHF | TGTGCCAGCTCCCAAGGGGGGGGATTTTTGGATTCACCCCTCCACTTT | TRBJ1-6 | . | TRBV18 | .
CASSLTGSDNQPQHF | TGTGCCAGCAGTTTAACCGGGTCTGACAATCAGCCCCAGCATTTT | TRBJ1-5 | . | TRBV28 | .
CSVVEGTYNSPLHF | TGCAGCGTTGTTGAGGGCACCTATAATTCACCCCTCCACTTT | TRBJ1-6 | . | TRBV29-1 | .
CASSSGTGLPGELFF | TGTGCCAGCAGCTCCGGGACAGGGTTACCCGGGGAGCTGTTTTTT | TRBJ2-2 | . | TRBV5-6 | TRBD1
CASSFEGMNSPLHF | TGCGCCAGCAGCTTTGAGGGGATGAATTCACCCCTCCACTTT | TRBJ1-6 | . | TRBV5-1 | .
CASSLDPPGRTEAFF | TGTGCCAGCAGCTTAGATCCTCCAGGGAGGACTGAAGCTTTCTTT | TRBJ1-1 | . | TRBV7-2 | .
CASSDHRGTYNEQFF | TGCGCCAGCAGTGACCACAGGGGAACCTACAATGAGCAGTTCTTC | TRBJ2-1 | . | TRBV10-2 | TRBD1
CSARALETQYF | TGCAGTGCTAGGGCTCTAGAGACCCAGTACTTC | TRBJ2-5 | . | TRBV20-1 | .
CASSPRGLAGGGDTQYF | TGTGCCAGCAGCCCCCGAGGACTAGCGGGGGGCGGGGATACGCAGTATTTT | TRBJ2-3 | . | TRBV11-1 | TRBD2
CASSIDRHGTQYF | TGTGCCAGTAGTATAGATCGGCATGGTACGCAGTATTTT | TRBJ2-3 | . | TRBV19 | .
CASSTNAWRRQETQYF | TGTGCCAGCAGTACTAATGCATGGCGTCGGCAAGAGACCCAGTACTTC | TRBJ2-5 | . | TRBV7-9 | .
CASSQETRGLVTDTQYF | TGCGCCAGCAGCCAAGAGACGAGGGGCCTCGTCACAGATACGCAGTATTTT | TRBJ2-3 | . | TRBV4-3 | .
CASSQDGDQPQHF | TGCGCCAGCAGCCAGGACGGGGATCAGCCCCAGCATTTT | TRBJ1-5 | . | TRBV5-1 | .
CASSAEALGTQYF | TGTGCCAGCAGTGCGGAGGCCCTTGGGACCCAGTACTTC | TRBJ2-5 | . | TRBV6-1 | .
CASSALQDRAEQYF | TGCGCCAGCAGCGCGCTTCAGGACAGGGCCGAGCAGTACTTC | TRBJ2-7 | . | TRBV5-1 | TRBD1
CATNYLDRGRDTGELFF | TGCGCCACCAACTACCTGGACAGGGGGCGGGACACCGGGGAGCTGTTTTTT | TRBJ2-2 | few | TRBV10-1 | TRBD1
CSARPPSGVQQFF | TGCAGCGCCCGCCCTCCGAGCGGGGTTCAGCAGTTCTTC | TRBJ2-1 | once | TRBV29-1 | TRBD2
CASSQAESTGTYEQYF | TGTGCCAGCAGCCAAGCGGAATCGACAGGAACCTACGAGCAGTACTTC | TRBJ2-7 | . | TRBV4-2 | .
CASSPRAPGQRTYTGELFF | TGTGCCAGCAGCCCTAGAGCCCCGGGACAGCGAACTTACACCGGGGAGCTGTTTTTT | TRBJ2-2 | once | TRBV11-3 | TRBD1
CASSMCLVPDTQYF | TGTGCCAGCAGCATGTGCCTAGTGCCCGATACGCAGTATTTT | TRBJ2-3 | once | TRBV21-1 | .
CATSRDVRDTFTQYF | TGTGCCACCAGCAGAGATGTAAGAGATACCTTTACGCAGTATTTT | TRBJ2-3 | . | TRBV15 | .
CASSLGRLTSTGQF | TGTGCCAGCAGCTTAGGTCGGTTAACTAGTACAGGTCAATTC | TRBJ1-2 | . | TRBV11-2 | .
CASSEFRIANYGYTF | TGTGCCAGCAGTGAATTTAGGATAGCTAACTATGGCTACACCTTC | TRBJ1-2 | . | TRBV2 | .